This T cell receptor (beta chain) emerged from a study of T-cell reconstitution after alpha-beta-depleted transplantation in children. This CDR3 is 16 amino acids long. V lost 3 bases to trimming and J lost 1 base; unmatched junction nucleotides: 5. In this sample, this clonotype turned up many times. Its cognate antigen is unknown. Notes on the study in general: Newly generated T cells supplied most T-cell counts and diversity one year post-transplant.

For TCRbeta, the library was prepared with unique molecular identifiers. Using its own MiXCR run on the PCR reads, TCRdb lists one record per CDR3 protein. The table includes some 300,000 distinct CDR3 sequences, almost 8% detected once. The sequence was collected from a female patient between 2 and 15 years old who had a stem cell transplant for Fanconi anemia, so the T cells may come from the graft donor. The chain links TRBV12-3 or TRBV12-4 to TRBJ2-2, with 7 positions matching TRBD2. The material was peripheral blood, obtained 360 days after TCRalphabeta/CD19-depleted stem cell transplant. The CDR3 spells CASSLQGEGNTGELFF. The CDR3, as DNA: TGTGCCAGCAGTTTGCAAGGGGAGGGGAACACCGGGGAGCTGTTTTTT.